Sequencing of this TCR beta chain was carried out in a study of CD8+ T cells in alopecia areata. Treatment reported: oral pan-JAK inhibitor, 5-10 mg twice daily. Peripheral blood and lesional scalp punch biopsies were taken from alopecia areata patients. The sequencing template was cDNA reverse transcribed from extracted RNA. Measured with immunoSEQ multiplex PCR; TCRdb has only the in-frame clones, and not every one. Of approximately 90,000 clones in the sample, just over 70% are singletons; the top ten hold 17%. A note on this clone: Its antigen is unidentified.

The CDR3 runs 13 residues. The germline gives CDR1 SGHRS, CDR2 YFSETQ. Trimming pared 7 bases from V and 3 bases from J, leaving 13 bases between. Study observations and caveats: In lesional scalp, particularly from alopecia totalis/universalis, clonality was higher than in normal scalp. Tofacitinib significantly brought down scalp clonality and expanded CD8+ clones among top 100.

The specimen comprised CD8+ T cells sorted from blood, sampled at roughly week 45, from a patient treated with tofacitinib. The chain combines TRBV5-1 with TRBJ1-1; tentative D call: TRBD1 (6 bases). This TCR was recovered from a human donor with alopecia areata. CDR3 DNA: TGCGCCAGCGCCCCCCACAGGGACACTGAAGCTTTCTTT. Translated, it gives CASAPHRDTEAFF. Using reference TRBV5-1 and TRBJ1-1 for the parts outside the CDR3, the full variable domain is KAGVTQTPRYLIKTRGQQVTLSCSPISGHRSVSWYQQTPGQGLQFLFEYFSETQRNKGNFPGRFSGRQFSNSRSEMNVSTLELGDSALYLCASAPHRDTEAFFGQGTRLTVV.